A single sample is the source of the 9 T cell receptor beta chains below, sequenced in a study of human T cells and chemical hapten exposure. The sample's time point: patch test 1, 2 weeks after DPC sensitization. Sample treatment: therapeutic diphenylcyclopropenone sensitization with weekly scalp DPC. TCRdb re-called the RACE reads through MiXCR, storing one row per CDR3 protein. Of some 340,000 distinct CDR3 sequences listed, 6% to 8.5% are singletons. Sample: whole blood, taken in connection with sensitization to the hapten diphenylcyclopropenone (DPC). The receptors here all came from a woman aged 18-29 years with alopecia areata. Some clones in this sample may be carry-over from other donors' samples.

In its sample, this clonotype was seen a few times. This chain joins TRBV7-2 and TRBJ2-5, with D uncertain. V lost 1 base, J lost 0 bases, and 6 bases lay in between. Per the germline V gene, CDR1 is SGHTA and CDR2 is FQGNSA. The CDR3 is made up of 14 amino acids. The chain's CDR3 is CASSLDPYQETQYF. In DNA, the CDR3 is TGTGCCAGCAGCTTAGACCCGTACCAAGAGACCCAGTACTTC.

This clonotype was seen at least ten times. The genes are TRBV6-2 or TRBV6-3 and TRBJ1-1; tentative D call: TRBD1 (5 bases). The CDR3 runs to 13 residues. CDR1 MNHEY and CDR2 SVGEGT come from the germline V gene. V was cut by 6 bases and J by 0 bases, with 8 bases left in between. CDR3: CASSLDMNTEAFF. The CDR3 DNA reads as TGTGCCAGCAGCCTGGACATGAACACTGAAGCTTTCTTT.

The chain uses TRBV20-1 and TRBJ1-2; D gene uncertain. The V gene's germline CDR1 is DFQATT and CDR2 SNEGSKA (reference sequence). The CDR3 covers 13 residues. Trimming removed 2 bases from V and 4 bases from J, with 11 bases in between. The CDR3 region is CSARSQALYGYTF. The CDR3 nucleotides are TGCAGTGCTAGATCCCAGGCCCTCTATGGCTACACCTTC.

This clonotype was seen only a few times. The chain links TRBV12-3 or TRBV12-4 to TRBJ1-5, with a tentative D call TRBD1 (5 bases). V was cut by 5 bases and J by 9 bases, with 14 bases left in between. The CDR3 is 13 residues long. CDR3 sequence reads: CASSGGRRMPQHF. CDR3 DNA sequence: TGTGCCAGCAGTGGGGGACGGAGAATGCCCCAGCATTTT.

This clonotype was counted only a few times. The chain is built from TRBV6-1 and TRBJ2-4; 8 bases match TRBD1. The CDR3 sequence is 13 residues long. The ends lost 6 bases at V and 13 bases at J; junction bases unmatched: 11. CDR1 and CDR2 from the germline V gene are MNHNS and SASEGT. The CDR3 DNA reads TGTGCCAGCAGCCTAACCCGGACAGGGATCCAGTACTTC. Its translation is CASSLTRTGIQYF.

This clonotype has a handful of counts. The chain joins TRBV9 to TRBJ1-2; the D gene is possibly TRBD1 (6 bases). The CDR3 covers 16 residues. Germline V gene lookup returns CDR1 SGDLS and CDR2 YYNGEE. The V end was cut by 3 bases, the J end by 1 base, with 16 bases between. CDR3 residues: CASSEGVTSLNYGYTF. The DNA for the CDR3 is TGTGCCAGCAGCGAGGGGGTCACCTCCCTTAACTATGGCTACACCTTC.

Ten or more counts support this clonotype. CDR3 DNA sequence: TGTGCCAGCAGCTTACTGGACAATGCGGATACGCAGTATTTT. Amino acids: CASSLLDNADTQYF. The V gene is TRBV7-8, the J gene TRBJ2-3; D is perhaps TRBD1 (5 bases). Trimming left V 2 bases short and J 6 bases short, with 12 bases between. The germline V gene has CDR1 SGHVS and CDR2 FQNEAQ. The CDR3 contains 14 residues.

This clonotype was observed at least ten times. The CDR3 region has the DNA TGTGCCAGCAGTTTACGGGGATTGAGCAATCAGCCCCAGCATTTT. It is translated as CASSLRGLSNQPQHF. V and J are TRBV27 and TRBJ1-5, with D unclear. Germline CDR1 reads MNHEY; CDR2 reads SMNVEV (reference sequence). The CDR3 totals 15 residues. The germline V and J ends were trimmed by 2 bases and 1 base, with 9 bases remaining between them.

The genes are TRBV18 and TRBJ1-3; D is uncertain. CDR3 length equals 15 residues. V shed 3 bases and J shed 0 bases, with 9 bases lying between them. Germline CDR1 and CDR2: KGHSH and LQKENI. The CDR3 protein is CASSPVGLSGNTIYF. The CDR3 DNA follows: TGTGCCAGCTCACCGGTGGGTCTCTCTGGAAACACCATATATTTT.